Given below is one T cell receptor beta chain in context. The assay was immunoSEQ multiplex PCR, and TCRdb's table has in-frame clones only and misses some. The sample holds roughly 2.6 million clones, about 92% seen once. V lost 4 bases to trimming and J lost 6 bases; unmatched junction nucleotides: 6. This CDR3 is 15 amino acids long. The germline V gene encodes CDR1 KGHSH and CDR2 LQKENI. This entry belongs to a study of shared clonotypes between healthy human individuals. Input material: naive CD4+ T cells sorted from blood. Subset here: CD45RA+ positively selected. This sequence originates from a man aged 18 to 29 in good health. The V and J genes are TRBV18 and TRBJ2-3; 11 bases agree with TRBD1. Here the CDR3 DNA reads TGTGCCAGCTCACTCGGGACAGGGGGTTTTGATACGCAGTATTTT. Amino acids: CASSLGTGGFDTQYF.